A selection of T cell receptor beta chains follows, all from one sample in a study of response to subunit inactivated influenza vaccine. From the RT-PCR reads, TCRdb called clonotypes with MiXCR, one entry per CDR3 protein. Of 450,000 to 600,000 distinct CDR3 sequences in the sample, about 8% were seen once. Sequences were derived from PBMCs from blood, sampled approximately 25 months after vaccination. Receptor source: a man between 50 and 69 years old who received an inactivated influenza vaccine. Both conserved end residues are part of each CDR3. The D gene is left open where the match is weak. Only some rows state a clone size, as once, few, many or a class for expanded clones.

>-|TRBJ2-7|few|TRBV5-1
CASSLQGGGSDEQYF
TGCGCCAGCAGCCTACAGGGCGGCGGGAGTGACGAGCAGTACTTC
>-|TRBJ2-7|few|TRBV7-2
CASSPRSVLYF
TGTGCCAGCAGCCCCAGAAGTGTGCTGTACTTC
>TRBD1|TRBJ2-1|-|TRBV3-1
CASSQQITGASYNEQFF
TGTGCCAGCAGCCAGCAGATCACAGGGGCTTCCTACAATGAGCAGTTCTTC
>-|TRBJ1-1|few|TRBV20-1
CSARLGEPPSEAFF
TGCAGTGCTAGACTCGGGGAGCCTCCTTCTGAAGCTTTCTTT
>TRBD2|TRBJ2-1|-|TRBV5-5
CASSLAPSGRFNEQFF
TGTGCCAGCAGCTTGGCCCCTAGCGGGAGGTTTAATGAGCAGTTCTTC
>-|TRBJ2-6|many|TRBV5-6
CASSELYSGANVLTF
TGTGCCAGCAGTGAATTATACTCTGGGGCCAACGTCCTGACTTTC
>TRBD1|TRBJ1-5|many|TRBV20-1
CSARIGQGSWLRRNSNQPQHF
TGCAGTGCTAGAATCGGACAGGGGTCATGGTTACGCAGAAATAGCAATCAGCCCCAGCATTTT
>-|TRBJ2-2|-|TRBV6-2/TRBV6-3
CASSHEGGELFF
TGTGCCAGCAGTCACGAGGGCGGGGAGCTGTTTTTT
>TRBD2|TRBJ2-7|few|TRBV6-1
CASIGRGFGNEQYF
TGTGCCAGCATCGGGAGGGGCTTTGGTAACGAGCAGTACTTC
>TRBD1|TRBJ1-3|-|TRBV12-3/TRBV12-4
CASSPRTGGTFGNTIYF
TGTGCCAGCAGTCCACGGACAGGGGGGACTTTTGGAAACACCATATATTTT
>-|TRBJ2-5|-|TRBV6-2/TRBV6-3
CASSSKRRQETQYF
TGTGCCAGCAGTAGCAAGCGGCGGCAAGAGACCCAGTACTTC
>-|TRBJ2-7|-|TRBV6-2/TRBV6-3
CASRRPTGSYEQYF
TGTGCCAGCAGACGCCCGACAGGTTCCTACGAGCAGTACTTC
>-|TRBJ2-1|many|TRBV9
CASSPGGRAMQSYNEQFF
TGTGCCAGCAGCCCCGGTGGAAGGGCAATGCAAAGCTACAATGAGCAGTTCTTC
>-|TRBJ1-2|-|TRBV7-9
CASSLGLAAANYGYTF
TGTGCCAGCAGCTTAGGTCTTGCAGCCGCGAACTATGGCTACACCTTC
>-|TRBJ2-5|-|TRBV4-1
CASSQLPGDETQYF
TGCGCCAGCAGCCAATTGCCGGGGGATGAGACCCAGTACTTC
>-|TRBJ2-3|few|TRBV14
CASSQARPPDTQYF
TGTGCCAGCAGCCAAGCCAGGCCCCCAGATACGCAGTATTTT
>TRBD2|TRBJ2-3|-|TRBV13
CASYIAGAGGPPYTQYF
TGTGCCAGTTATATCGCAGGTGCGGGGGGACCTCCATATACGCAGTATTTT
>-|TRBJ1-2|-|TRBV7-6
CASSQLGQNGYTF
TGTGCCAGCAGCCAGCTAGGACAGAACGGCTACACCTTC
>TRBD2|TRBJ2-1|-|TRBV20-1
CCARVGLAGPRRSEQFF
TGCTGTGCTAGAGTTGGGCTAGCGGGACCCCGCCGCAGTGAGCAGTTCTTC
>-|TRBJ2-2|few|TRBV12-3/TRBV12-4
CASSFTEAGELFF
TGTGCCAGCAGTTTCACGGAGGCCGGGGAGCTGTTTTTT
>-|TRBJ1-2|-|TRBV4-1
CASSPETGPLYGYTF
TGCGCCAGCAGCCCAGAAACTGGACCGCTCTATGGCTACACCTTC
>TRBD2|TRBJ2-2|many|TRBV5-5
CASSLAWLAGVTGELFF
TGTGCCAGCAGCTTGGCTTGGCTAGCGGGAGTCACCGGGGAGCTGTTTTTT
>-|TRBJ2-1|-|TRBV20-1
CSARETGYNEQFF
TGCAGTGCTAGGGAAACAGGGTACAATGAGCAGTTCTTC
>TRBD2|TRBJ2-1|-|TRBV28
CATTGAGSYNEQFF
TGTGCCACTACCGGAGCGGGATCCTACAATGAGCAGTTCTTC
>-|TRBJ2-1|-|TRBV20-1
CSAQEYNEQFF
TGCAGTGCGCAGGAGTACAATGAGCAGTTCTTC
>TRBD1|TRBJ2-5|-|TRBV12-3/TRBV12-4
CASSAPGTGKETQYF
TGTGCCAGCAGTGCCCCCGGGACAGGGAAAGAGACCCAGTACTTC
>-|TRBJ2-3|many|TRBV29-1
CSVEDLGDTQYF
TGCAGCGTTGAAGATCTTGGCGATACGCAGTATTTT
>TRBD2|TRBJ2-1|-|TRBV5-6
CASRKTSGTSVYNEQFF
TGTGCCAGCAGAAAAACGTCCGGGACTAGCGTCTACAATGAGCAGTTCTTC
>-|TRBJ2-2|-|TRBV11-2
CAESGTVVAGELFF
TGTGCCGAGAGCGGGACAGTCGTGGCCGGGGAGCTGTTTTTT
>TRBD1|TRBJ2-7|-|TRBV5-1
CASSVRDRGLGEQYF
TGCGCCAGCAGCGTCCGGGACAGGGGGCTGGGGGAGCAGTACTTC
>-|TRBJ1-5|few|TRBV7-2
CASSGQGGSNQPQHF
TGTGCCAGCAGCGGACAAGGAGGGAGCAATCAGCCCCAGCATTTT
>-|TRBJ2-7|-|TRBV20-1
CSARGGQVYSGVNEQYF
TGCAGTGCTAGAGGAGGTCAAGTTTATTCGGGAGTGAACGAGCAGTACTTC
>-|TRBJ2-5|-|TRBV2
CASRGGIVETQYF
TGTGCCAGCAGAGGGGGAATCGTGGAGACCCAGTACTTC
>-|TRBJ2-7|few|TRBV27
CASSPRQNYEQYF
TGTGCCAGCAGCCCTAGACAGAACTACGAGCAGTACTTC
>-|TRBJ1-5|few|TRBV6-1
CASSLQGSLSHQPQHF
TGTGCCAGCAGTCTCCAAGGGTCCCTGAGCCATCAGCCCCAGCATTTT